This is a list of T cell receptor beta chains from one sample in a study of cytomegalovirus exposure and HLA in healthy donors. Sequencing was performed with immunoSEQ multiplex PCR; in TCRdb, only in-frame clones are kept and a portion is missing. Altogether approximately 80,000 clones are present, over 65% being singletons, with the ten largest covering more than 15%. Material: PBMCs. The receptors were sampled from a woman aged 40 to 50 in good health and CMV-seropositive. The CDR3 runs from the conserved cysteine through the conserved F or W. Clone size is given for some rows only: seen once, a few or many times, or a class if the clone is expanded.

TRBV30	few	12	CAWRTDGHEQFF
TRBV5-8	once	16	CASRRTGMYSNQPQHF
TRBV7-2	few	18	CASRRSGRTSPNPDTQYF
TRBV6-4	NA	14	CASSDRRDTDTQYF
TRBV4-1	NA	15	CASSQVGTGIGELFF
TRBV4-3	NA	21	CASSRNLPVLTSGSSTGELFF
TRBV5-1	once	17	CASSLLQSDLINYGYTF
TRBV30	NA	15	CAWNPGPGENQPQHF
TRBV7-2	NA	13	CASSSPGTTGYTF
TRBV4-2	NA	17	CASSQEWVTGMNTEAFF
TRBV7-2	NA	14	CASSLDAGGQPQHF
TRBV7-2	once	16	CASSLDGTGGYNEQFF
TRBV5-1	NA	14	CASTPGQGPNEQFF
TRBV15	NA	16	CATSRSGTGNTGELFF
TRBV5-1	NA	16	CASSLEGQGLGTEAFF
TRBV7-8	few	13	CASSLVDTAEAFF
TRBV6-5	NA	16	CASSYSRGQAPGEQYF
TRBV28	NA	16	CASSTPSPGQRTSEYF
TRBV28	NA	15	CASSLSGGRGQPQHF
TRBV19	NA	18	CASSIMAEGTWYTDTQYF
TRBV7-2	NA	15	CASSARTGDRYGYTF
TRBV7-7	NA	14	CASSPDSLGNTIYF